This TCR beta chain was identified in a study of cytomegalovirus exposure and HLA in healthy donors. PCR was performed using 60 Vbeta and 13 Jbeta primers. TCRdb's copy holds only in-frame clones and misses some; the assay was immunoSEQ multiplex PCR. This sample has 150,000 or so clones, with 60% to 80% found just once. The sample taken for sequencing was PBMCs. The TCR sequence derives from a woman aged 40 to 50 in good health and CMV-seropositive.

The chain's CDR3 is CASSLDRGLNQPQHF. In DNA, the CDR3 is TGTGCCAGCAGCTTAGACAGGGGATTGAATCAGCCCCAGCATTTT. The chain couples TRBV5-5 to TRBJ1-5; 8 nucleotides match TRBD1. This CDR3 spans 15 amino acids. Germline CDR1 is SGHKS and CDR2 is YYEKEE (reference sequence). J lost 4 bases, V lost 2 bases, and 5 bases had no gene match.